The 21 T cell receptor beta chains presented below share a single source sample, sequenced in a study of kidney transplant recipient with SARS-CoV-2 infection. Via MiXCR, TCRdb re-called the reads, giving one row per CDR3 protein. In the table there are 200,000 to 250,000 distinct CDR3 sequences, around 26% of which are singletons. The sample in question was a blood sample, obtained at baseline and on roughly day 110 from a kidney transplant recipient. These TCRs come from a male patient in his thirties who had COVID-19 and was a kidney transplant recipient. Some T cells may have come from the graft donor.

Comments on this clonotype: This may be a read error, as it is one base from a much larger clone. This chain joins TRBV20-1 and TRBJ1-5; 8 positions match TRBD1. Trimming removed 4 bases from V and 0 bases from J; junction bases left unmatched: 2. Germline CDR1 is DFQATT and CDR2 is SNEGSKA (reference sequence). The CDR3 is 14 amino acids. In DNA form, the CDR3 reads TGCAGTGCTATAGACAGGGGTAGCAATCAGCCCCAGCATTTT. It codes for CSAIDRGSNQPQHF.

This clonotype appeared once. A much larger clone differs from this one at a single base, so this may be a read error. The gene calls are TRBV6-5 and TRBJ2-2; 9 bases align to TRBD1. Per germline, CDR1 MNHEY and CDR2 SVGAGI. The CDR3 extends over 16 amino acids. The CDR3 loop is CASSPGTGRDTGELIF. The CDR3 coding sequence is TGTGCCAGCAGTCCCGGGACAGGGCGAGACACCGGGGAGCTGATTTTT.

Many counts were recorded for this clonotype. The chain carries TRBV20-1 and TRBJ2-2; TRBD1 agrees at 10 bases. The CDR3 totals 14 residues. From germline, CDR1 is DFQATT and CDR2 SNEGSKA (reference sequence). V was pared by 5 bases and J by 7 bases, with 7 bases of the junction left unmatched. The DNA of the CDR3 is TGCAGTGCTCGGGACAGGGGAAGGGGCGGGGAGCTGTTTTTT. It translates to CSARDRGRGGELFF.

With respect to this clonotype: Since a much larger clone is just one base distant, this may be a read error. The rearrangement uses TRBV3-1 and TRBJ2-4; D might be TRBD1 (5 bases). CDR3 length equals 19 residues. Germline values: CDR1 LGHDT, CDR2 YNNKEL (reference sequence). CDR3 residues: CASSQETVPWYSRTNVLAF. DNA for the CDR3: TGTGCCAGCAGCCAAGAGACAGTCCCGTGGTATAGTAGGACCAACGTCCTGGCTTTC.

This clonotype has at least ten counts. V gene TRBV6-5 combines with J gene TRBJ2-7; 10 bases match TRBD1. The CDR3 has 14 residues. Per germline, CDR1 MNHEY and CDR2 SVGAGI. V shed 8 bases, J shed 2 bases, and the junction held 6 bases outside the gene matches. CDR3 coding DNA: TGTGCCAGCCTCCGGGACAGGGGCGCCTACGAGCAGTACTTC. As protein: CASLRDRGAYEQYF.

In its sample, this clonotype was seen many times. V usage is TRBV6-1 and J usage is TRBJ1-2, with no clear D. This CDR3 spans 17 amino acids. Germline V CDR1 and CDR2: MNHNS, SASEGT. The ends were cut back, 4 bases at V and 4 bases at J, with 22 bases in the middle. This CDR3 reads CASSASVSMRKTYGYTF. CDR3 nucleotide sequence: TGTGCCAGCAGTGCGAGTGTCTCTATGCGAAAGACCTATGGCTACACCTTC.

About this clonotype: A much larger clone is a single base away; this may be a read error. The chain carries TRBV5-4 and TRBJ1-3; 7 bases line up with TRBD1. Per germline, CDR1 SGHNT and CDR2 YYREEE (reference sequence). The CDR3 consists of 16 residues. V lost 3 bases to trimming and J lost 0 bases; unmatched junction nucleotides: 6. The DNA of the CDR3 is TGTGCCAGCAGCTCATGGGACAGAGCCTCTGGAAACACCATATATTTT. The encoded protein is CASSSWDRASGNTIYF.

This clonotype was counted at least ten times. The gene calls are TRBV27 and TRBJ2-7; the match to TRBD2 covers 10 bases. The length of the CDR3 is 15 residues. Germline V gene data show CDR1 as MNHEY and CDR2 as SMNVEV (reference sequence). Losses at the gene ends were 5 bases for V and 4 bases for J; bases not matched to a gene: 8. CDR3 region: CASSQVAGGVYEQYF. CDR3 nucleotides: TGTGCCAGCAGTCAGGTAGCGGGAGGCGTGTACGAGCAGTACTTC.

This clonotype was seen ten or more times. CDR3 residues: CASSLYFGGAAGVEKLFF. In DNA form, the CDR3 reads TGTGCCAGCAGTTTATATTTCGGTGGCGCGGCAGGGGTAGAAAAACTGTTTTTT. V gene TRBV27 combines with J gene TRBJ1-4; weak D call: TRBD1 (6 bases). The V gene's germline CDR1 is MNHEY and CDR2 SMNVEV (reference sequence). The germline V and J ends were trimmed by 1 base and 8 bases, with 23 bases remaining between them. This CDR3 has 18 amino acids.

Of note for this clonotype: A much more abundant neighbour one base away suggests this may be a read error. The chain recombines TRBV9 with TRBJ1-2; no definite D call. This CDR3 has 13 residues. V shed 0 bases and J shed 4 bases, with 7 bases lying between them. Germline V gene sequence: CDR1 SGDLS, CDR2 YYNGEE. The CDR3 bases are TGTGCCAGCAGCGTAGGTGGCGCCTATGGCTACACCTTC. It yields the protein CASSVGGAYGYTF.

The chain joins TRBV2 to TRBJ2-5; D may be TRBD2 (6 bases). Trimming removed 5 bases at V and 5 bases at J, with 15 bases between. Germline V gene data show CDR1 as SNHLY and CDR2 as FYNNEI. The CDR3 consists of 14 residues. This chain's CDR3 is CASSRLGIRETQYF. The CDR3 coding sequence is TGTGCCAGCAGTAGACTAGGAATTCGGGAGACCCAGTACTTC.

Note on this clonotype: This may be a read error, as it is one base from a much larger clone. The rearrangement uses TRBV12-3 or TRBV12-4 and TRBJ1-1; maybe TRBD1 (6 bases). The CDR3 length is 13 residues. Deletions cut 11 bases from V and 1 base from J, with 14 bases between. The CDR3 region has the DNA TGTGCCGGCACCCTGGACAGGAACACTGAAGCTTTCTTT. Its translation: CAGTLDRNTEAFF.

This clonotype was recorded only once. Given a much more abundant clone one base away, this may be a read error. Likely a read error: the CDR3 ends without its conserved phenylalanine or tryptophan. The CDR3 protein is CASSLYVREGTEAFL. The CDR3 DNA is TGTGCCAGCAGCTTATATGTCAGGGAGGGCACTGAAGCTTTCCTT. The chain links TRBV11-2 to TRBJ1-1, with D tentatively TRBD1 (5 bases). The CDR3 sequence is 15 residues long. In germline, CDR1 is SGHAT, CDR2 FQNNGV. Trimming took off 2 bases at V and 4 bases at J, with 14 bases between the two ends.

Comments on this clonotype: A much larger clone differs by one base, so this may be a read error. The V and J genes are TRBV10-1 and TRBJ1-2; D uncertain. Per the germline V gene, CDR1 is WNHNN and CDR2 is SYGVQD (reference sequence). V dropped 5 bases and J dropped 4 bases, with 23 bases sitting between them. This CDR3 comprises 17 residues. CDR3 nucleotides: TGCGCCAGCAGTCGCTGGGAAAGATCGCGAAGGACCTATGGCTACACCTTC. Translated, it gives CASSRWERSRRTYGYTF.

Ten or more counts support this clonotype. The genes are TRBV5-1 and TRBJ2-7, with 12 bases fitting TRBD1. Germline-derived CDR1 and CDR2 are SGHRS and YFSETQ. Unmatched junction bases numbered 5, after V lost 3 bases and J lost 7 bases. This CDR3 region has 14 residues. The CDR3 spells CASSYGTGGNEQYF. In DNA, the CDR3 is TGCGCCAGCAGCTACGGGACAGGGGGCAATGAGCAGTACTTC. The full variable domain, in which reference TRBV5-1 and TRBJ2-7 provide the parts outside the CDR3, is KAGVTQTPRYLIKTRGQQVTLSCSPISGHRSVSWYQQTPGQGLQFLFEYFSETQRNKGNFPGRFSGRQFSNSRSEMNVSTLELGDSALYLCASSYGTGGNEQYFGPGTRLTVT.

This clonotype was observed many times. The J gene is TRBJ1-2, the V gene TRBV6-2 or TRBV6-3; TRBD1 matches 8 bases. CDR1 is MNHEY and CDR2 is SVGEGT in the germline V gene. The CDR3 totals 20 residues. J was trimmed by 4 bases and V by 2 bases; bases with no gene match: 21. DNA for the CDR3: TGTGCCAGCAGTTACGACACTACATTCGACCCCGGGACAGGAACCTATGGCTACACCTTC. The encoded protein is CASSYDTTFDPGTGTYGYTF.

There are a few counts of this clonotype. The V call is TRBV28, the J call TRBJ2-1; TRBD1 aligns across 8 bases. The CDR3 is 14 residues long. After removal of 5 bases from V and 5 bases from J, the junction contained 5 bases not matched to a gene. The germline CDR1 and CDR2 sequences are MDHEN and SYDVKM. CDR3 protein: CASSRDRKNNEQFF. The DNA for the CDR3 is TGTGCCAGCAGTAGGGACAGGAAGAACAATGAGCAGTTCTTC.

This clonotype was counted at least ten times. The chain has TRBV29-1 and TRBJ2-5; D gene unclear. Germline values: CDR1 SQVTM, CDR2 ANQGSEA. This CDR3 is 17 amino acids long. With 3 bases removed from V and 5 bases from J, the gap between germline ends came to 25 bases. The DNA for the CDR3 is TGCAGCGTTGAGGTTTTAGGGCAGCCCTTAGTAGGGGAGACCCAGTACTTC. Protein product: CSVEVLGQPLVGETQYF.

With respect to this clonotype: Germline is not matched at one junction end, which may reflect a read error. The DNA of the CDR3 is TGTGCCAGCAGTTACGCGGCACTAGCGGGGTCTCACAATGGGCAGTTCTTC. This encodes CASSYAALAGSHNGQFF. The genes are TRBV6-2 or TRBV6-3 and TRBJ2-1; 10 bases line up with TRBD2. Germline CDR1 reads MNHEY; CDR2 reads SVGEGT. This CDR3 is 17 amino acids long.

With regard to this clonotype: A much larger clone lies one base from this, so it may be a read error. The J gene is TRBJ2-2, the V gene TRBV3-2; the table's D gene call, TRBD1, was not cross checked with the DNA. TRBV3-2 is described as a pseudogene. The CDR3 has 13 amino acids. This CDR3 is CASSPRGAGELFF. CDR3 coding DNA: TGTGCCAGCAGCCCCCGGGGTGCCGGGGAGCTGTTTTTT.

In this sample, this clonotype turned up many times. The chain combines TRBV11-1 with TRBJ1-2, with TRBD1 as a possible D gene (5 bases). Germline-derived CDR1 and CDR2 are SGHAT and FQDESV (reference sequence). This CDR3 spans 17 amino acids. V gave up 5 bases and J gave up 4 bases, with 23 bases separating them. The CDR3 sequence: CASSMGPKAGKTYGYTF. For the CDR3, the DNA is TGTGCCAGCAGCATGGGGCCTAAGGCTGGAAAGACCTATGGCTACACCTTC.